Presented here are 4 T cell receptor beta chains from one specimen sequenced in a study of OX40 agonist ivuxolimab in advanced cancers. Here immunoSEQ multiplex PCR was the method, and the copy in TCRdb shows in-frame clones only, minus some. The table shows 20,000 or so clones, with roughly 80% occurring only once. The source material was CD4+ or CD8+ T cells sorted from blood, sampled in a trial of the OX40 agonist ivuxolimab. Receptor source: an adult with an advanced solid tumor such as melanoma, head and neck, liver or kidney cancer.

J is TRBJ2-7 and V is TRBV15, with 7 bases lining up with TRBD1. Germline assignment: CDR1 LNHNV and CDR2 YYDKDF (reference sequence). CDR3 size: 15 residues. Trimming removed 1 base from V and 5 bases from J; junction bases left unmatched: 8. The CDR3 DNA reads TGTGCCACCAGCAGAGGCACGACAGGGAGACACGAGCAGTACTTC. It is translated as CATSRGTTGRHEQYF. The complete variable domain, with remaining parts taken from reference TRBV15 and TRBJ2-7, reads DAMVIQNPRYQVTQFGKPVTLSCSQTLNHNVMYWYQQKSSQAPKLLFHYYDKDFNNEADTPDNFQSRRPNTSFCFLDIRSPGLGDTAMYLCATSRGTTGRHEQYFGPGTRLTVT.

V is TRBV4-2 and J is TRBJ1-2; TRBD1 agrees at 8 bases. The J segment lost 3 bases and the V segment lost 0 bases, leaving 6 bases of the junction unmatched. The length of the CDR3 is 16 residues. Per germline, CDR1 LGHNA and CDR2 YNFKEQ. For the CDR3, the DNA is TGTGCCAGCAGCCAAGAGACAGGGGCGCAAGACTATGGCTACACCTTC. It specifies CASSQETGAQDYGYTF.

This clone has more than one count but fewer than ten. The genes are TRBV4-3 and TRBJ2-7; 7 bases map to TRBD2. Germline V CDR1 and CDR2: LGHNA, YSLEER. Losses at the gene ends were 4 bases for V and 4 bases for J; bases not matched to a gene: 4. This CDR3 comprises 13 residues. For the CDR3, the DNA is TGCGCCAGCAGCCCCACAGCGGGGTACGAGCAGTACTTC. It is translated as CASSPTAGYEQYF.

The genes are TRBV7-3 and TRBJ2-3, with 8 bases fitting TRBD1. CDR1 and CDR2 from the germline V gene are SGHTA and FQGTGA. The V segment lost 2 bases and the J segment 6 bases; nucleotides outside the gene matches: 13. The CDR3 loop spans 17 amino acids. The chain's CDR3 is CASSLGLGDRQTDTQYF. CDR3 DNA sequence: TGTGCCAGCAGCTTAGGTCTAGGGGACAGGCAGACGGATACGCAGTATTTT.